This T cell receptor (beta chain) was retrieved from a study of CD8 T cells in ankylosing spondylitis. Findings and limits, study-wide: Disease-linked clones were CD8+ and relatively rare in peripheral blood. Previously reported in reactive arthritis synovial fluid and blood were some of the motif variants. Blood of patients with ankylosing spondylitis appeared to be characterized by a TCR beta motif of 8 or 9 highly homologous variants.

As the method for making TCR beta libraries, quantitative 5'-RACE with molecular barcodes was used. TCRdb passed the 5' RACE reads through MiXCR, listing each CDR3 protein once. This table holds around 120,000 distinct CDR3 sequences, around 24% found once. The table lists this clonotype with a few counts. What it binds is unknown. V lost 2 bases to trimming and J lost 7 bases, with 18 bases between them. The CDR3 is made up of 16 amino acids. From germline, CDR1 is KGHSH and CDR2 LQKENI. The clonotype was recovered from a male donor with ankylosing spondylitis. The J gene is TRBJ2-1, the V gene TRBV18, with D possibly TRBD2 on 6 matching bases. Sequenced sample: synovial fluid, either unsorted or a sorted T cell fraction (not recorded which). CDR3 nucleotide sequence: TGTGCCAGCTCACCATTCGGGGGAGACGGAACTAATGAGCAGTTCTTC. Translating it yields CASSPFGGDGTNEQFF.